Each of the 14 T cell receptor beta chains below was sequenced from the same sample in a study of beta chain features in type 1 diabetes. Study-wide findings and caveats: Patients with Type 1 diabetes showed moderately but significantly shorter TCRB CDR3s in all four CD4+ subsets.

Since all of the isolated RNA was reverse transcribed, expressed TCRB transcripts were what got sequenced. Repertoires were generated with immunoSEQ multiplex PCR, while TCRdb's copy carries only in-frame clones and drops some. The repertoire holds hundreds of thousands of clones, with 11% to 15% as singletons. These receptors have no identified antigens. Sample: naive CD4+ T cells from blood. These receptors all stem from a man younger than 35 with type 1 diabetes.

This clone was observed a few times. The V gene is TRBV7-2, the J gene TRBJ2-7, with 7 bases aligning to TRBD2. Germline V gene data show CDR1 as SGHTA and CDR2 as FQGNSA. The CDR3 has 16 residues. V lost 1 base to trimming and J lost 1 base; unmatched junction nucleotides: 7. The CDR3 DNA follows: TGTGCCAGCAGCTTAGTAGTCGGAGCGGGGTCCTACGAGCAGTACTTC. Amino acid sequence: CASSLVVGAGSYEQYF.

The V and J genes are TRBV28 and TRBJ2-1; the D gene is possibly TRBD2 (6 bases). Trimming cost V 3 bases and J 9 bases, with 18 bases left between them. The length of the CDR3 is 15 residues. Germline loops: CDR1 MDHEN, CDR2 SYDVKM. In DNA form, the CDR3 reads TGTGCCAGCAGTTTGATTCGGCAGGGAGGTTCTGAGCAGTTCTTC. It specifies CASSLIRQGGSEQFF.

The V call is TRBV29-1, the J call TRBJ2-5; D unresolved. Per the germline V gene, CDR1 is SQVTM and CDR2 is ANQGSEA. V lost 6 bases and J 5 bases, leaving 13 bases between the germline ends. This CDR3 comprises 12 residues. CDR3 in amino acids: CSVYPTRETQYF. The CDR3 DNA reads as TGCAGCGTGTATCCGACCCGGGAGACCCAGTACTTC.

In its sample, this clone was seen a few times. The J gene is TRBJ1-2, the V gene TRBV29-1; D not resolved. The CDR3 extends over 12 amino acids. With 4 bases removed from V and 1 base from J, the gap between germline ends came to 7 bases. Germline assignment: CDR1 SQVTM and CDR2 ANQGSEA. CDR3 nucleotide sequence: TGCAGCGTTGTCTGGCTTAACTATGGCTACACCTTC. Residues: CSVVWLNYGYTF.

The chain recombines TRBV5-1 with TRBJ2-1; D is possibly TRBD2 (5 bases). This CDR3 has 16 residues. Germline V gene data show CDR1 as SGHRS and CDR2 as YFSETQ. The ends were cut back, 1 base at V and 7 bases at J, with 18 bases in the middle. CDR3 sequence reads: CASSLTTGSRTNEQFF. CDR3 in DNA: TGCGCCAGCAGCTTGACAACGGGATCAAGGACTAATGAGCAGTTCTTC.

A few counts support this clone. The chain is built from TRBV9 and TRBJ2-1; 7 nucleotides line up with TRBD1. With V trimmed by 3 bases and J by 2 bases, 5 bases remained unmatched. The CDR3 consists of 15 residues. Germline CDR1 SGDLS, CDR2 YYNGEE. CDR3 protein: CASSAVTGAYNEQFF. DNA for the CDR3: TGTGCCAGCAGCGCGGTAACAGGGGCCTACAATGAGCAGTTCTTC.

The rearrangement joins TRBV10-3 to TRBJ2-7; 7 bases line up with TRBD2. V gave up 10 bases and J gave up 0 bases; unmatched junction bases: 9. This CDR3 comprises 14 residues. CDR1 and CDR2 from the germline V gene are ENHRY and SYGVKD. CDR3 sequence (DNA): TGTGCCAGCGAGAGGCGGGGGAGCTCCTACGAGCAGTACTTC. This gives the protein CASERRGSSYEQYF.

This clone was counted a few times. V gene TRBV30 combines with J gene TRBJ2-2, with a possible D match to TRBD2 (7 bases). Trimming took 0 bases from V and 0 from J, leaving 11 bases between them. CDR1 GTSNPN and CDR2 SVGIG come from the germline V gene (reference sequence). The CDR3 consists of 16 residues. The CDR3 loop reads CAWSVRGLANTGELFF. The CDR3 coding sequence is TGTGCCTGGAGTGTGCGGGGGCTCGCGAACACCGGGGAGCTGTTTTTT.

The chain joins TRBV7-9 to TRBJ2-3, with TRBD1 matching 11 bases. Germline lookup yields CDR1 SEHNR and CDR2 FQNEAQ (reference sequence). CDR3 size: 18 residues. The junction had 8 bases not matched to a gene; V was cut back by 3 bases and J by 0 bases. CDR3 sequence: CASSFNRGQGESTDTQYF. Here the CDR3 DNA reads TGTGCCAGCAGCTTTAATCGGGGACAGGGGGAAAGCACAGATACGCAGTATTTT.

The CDR3 sequence: CASSSQGQGNSPLHF. For the CDR3, the DNA is TGTGCCAGCAGCAGTCAGGGGCAGGGGAATTCACCCCTCCACTTT. The gene calls are TRBV9 and TRBJ1-6, with D possibly being TRBD1 (6 bases). V gave up 4 bases and J gave up 7 bases, with 15 bases separating them. CDR3 size: 15 residues. Germline CDR1 SGDLS, CDR2 YYNGEE. The variable domain in full, with the rest retrieved from reference TRBV9 and TRBJ1-6, is DSGVTQTPKHLITATGQRVTLRCSPRSGDLSVYWYQQSLDQGLQFLIQYYNGEERAKGNILERFSAQQFPDLHSELNLSSLELGDSALYFCASSSQGQGNSPLHFGNGTRLTVT.

The V gene is TRBV4-1, the J gene TRBJ2-1, with 7 bases matching TRBD1. The germline V gene encodes CDR1 MGHRA and CDR2 YSYEKL. Losses at the gene ends were 0 bases for V and 0 bases for J; bases not matched to a gene: 11. The CDR3 extends over 19 amino acids. Written as DNA, the CDR3 is TGCGCCAGCAGCCAAGATCCCCACCGGGACAGAAGCTCCTACAATGAGCAGTTCTTC. It specifies CASSQDPHRDRSSYNEQFF.

The rearrangement links TRBV30 to TRBJ1-4; D possibly corresponds to TRBD1 (6 bases). The CDR3 sequence is 18 residues long. Trimming removed 1 base at V and 0 bases at J, with 18 bases between. Germline V gene lookup returns CDR1 GTSNPN and CDR2 SVGIG (reference sequence). CDR3 sequence reads: CAWSGGDTQSATNEKLFF. CDR3 DNA: TGTGCCTGGAGTGGGGGGGACACTCAGTCTGCAACTAATGAAAAACTGTTTTTT.

The V gene is TRBV5-6, the J gene TRBJ1-5; 7 bases line up with TRBD1. V lost 4 bases, J lost 7 bases, and 14 bases stayed unmatched. Germline values: CDR1 SGHDT, CDR2 YYEEEE. The length of the CDR3 is 16 residues. The CDR3 DNA is TGTGCCAGCAGCCTCATCCAAGGGGGCGCGGGGCAGCCCCAGCATTTT. It specifies CASSLIQGGAGQPQHF.

V and J are TRBV27 and TRBJ1-2, with 7 nucleotides matching TRBD1. J was trimmed by 0 bases and V by 2 bases; bases with no gene match: 12. The germline CDR1 and CDR2 sequences are MNHEY and SMNVEV (reference sequence). The CDR3 consists of 18 residues. The CDR3 here is CASSLAPSTGTTNYGYTF. The CDR3 region has the DNA TGTGCCAGCAGTTTAGCCCCATCGACAGGGACAACTAACTATGGCTACACCTTC.